Reported below is one T cell receptor beta chain. In the original processing: The authors estimated nucleated cell counts from reference gene primer amplification. Profiled with immunoSEQ multiplex PCR; TCRdb holds only in-frame clones, not every one. V, J and clone size are taken as reported in that table, and D and trimming were inferred from the DNA itself. The table records about 280,000 clones, 85% of them present only once. Trimming removed 6 bases from V and 0 bases from J; junction bases left unmatched: 10. The CDR3 contains 16 residues. The data derive from a study of blood T cell repertoires in COVID-19. Study in general: Some COVID-19 samples were acute and others convalescent; all came from the United States, Italy and Spain.

The chain links TRBV23-1 to TRBJ2-7, with 8 bases matching TRBD2. TRBV23-1 is marked as an open reading frame, function uncertain. The sample taken for sequencing was peripheral blood. The clonotype was recovered from a man aged 50 or older with active or convalescent COVID-19. In DNA form, the CDR3 reads TGCGCCAGCAGGACACCTCTAGCGGGTAACTCCTACGAGCAGTACTTC. It codes for CASRTPLAGNSYEQYF.